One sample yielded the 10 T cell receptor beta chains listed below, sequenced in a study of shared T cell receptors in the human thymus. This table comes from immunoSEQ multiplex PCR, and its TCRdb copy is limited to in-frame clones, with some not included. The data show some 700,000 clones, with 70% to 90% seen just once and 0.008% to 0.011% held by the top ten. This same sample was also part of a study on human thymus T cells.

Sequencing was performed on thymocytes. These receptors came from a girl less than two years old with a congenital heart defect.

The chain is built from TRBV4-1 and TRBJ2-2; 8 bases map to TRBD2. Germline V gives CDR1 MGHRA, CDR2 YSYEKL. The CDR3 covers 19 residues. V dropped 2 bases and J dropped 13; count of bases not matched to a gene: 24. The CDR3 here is CASSQNTRGGRKGWGGLFF. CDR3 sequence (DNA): TGCGCCAGCAGCCAAAACACCCGCGGGGGGCGCAAGGGGTGGGGTGGGCTGTTTTTT.

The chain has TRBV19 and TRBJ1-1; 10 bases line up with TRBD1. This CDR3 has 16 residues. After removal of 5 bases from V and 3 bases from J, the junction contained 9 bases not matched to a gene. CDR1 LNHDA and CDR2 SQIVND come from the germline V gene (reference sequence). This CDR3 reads CASSSRQGAMDTEAFF. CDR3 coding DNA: TGTGCCAGTAGTTCACGACAGGGGGCAATGGACACTGAAGCTTTCTTT.

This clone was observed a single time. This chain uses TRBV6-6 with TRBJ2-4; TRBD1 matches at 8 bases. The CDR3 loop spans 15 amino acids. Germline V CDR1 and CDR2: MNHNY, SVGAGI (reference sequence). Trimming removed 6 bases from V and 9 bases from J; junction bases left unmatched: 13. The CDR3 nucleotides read TGTGCCAGCAGGCCCGCCGGGACAGGTTACACCATTCAGTACTTC. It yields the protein CASRPAGTGYTIQYF.

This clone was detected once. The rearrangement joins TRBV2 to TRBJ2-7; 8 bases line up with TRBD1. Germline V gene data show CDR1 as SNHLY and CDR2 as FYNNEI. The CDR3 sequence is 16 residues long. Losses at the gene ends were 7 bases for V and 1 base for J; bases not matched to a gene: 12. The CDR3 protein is CASIVGQGRQSYEQYF. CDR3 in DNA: TGTGCCAGCATAGTAGGACAGGGACGCCAATCCTACGAGCAGTACTTC.

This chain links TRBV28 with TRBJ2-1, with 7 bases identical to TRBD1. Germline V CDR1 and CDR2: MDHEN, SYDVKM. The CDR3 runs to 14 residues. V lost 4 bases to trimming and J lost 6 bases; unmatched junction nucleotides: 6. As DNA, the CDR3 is TGTGCCAGCAGTTCCATTGACAGGGTCAATGAGCAGTTCTTC. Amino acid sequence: CASSSIDRVNEQFF.

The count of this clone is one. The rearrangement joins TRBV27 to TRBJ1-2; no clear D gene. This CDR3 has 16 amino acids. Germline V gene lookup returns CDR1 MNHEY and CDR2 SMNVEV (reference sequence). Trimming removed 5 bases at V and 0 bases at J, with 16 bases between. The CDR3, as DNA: TGTGCCAGCAGTCCATCAGCCGCAGGTGCTAACTATGGCTACACCTTC. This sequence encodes CASSPSAAGANYGYTF.

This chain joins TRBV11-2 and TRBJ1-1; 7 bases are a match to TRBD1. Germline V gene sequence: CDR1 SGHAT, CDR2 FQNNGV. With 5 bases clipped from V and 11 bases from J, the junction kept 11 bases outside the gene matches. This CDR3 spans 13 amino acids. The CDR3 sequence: CASSTLDREVAFF. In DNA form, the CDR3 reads TGTGCCAGCAGCACTCTCGACAGGGAAGTGGCTTTCTTT.

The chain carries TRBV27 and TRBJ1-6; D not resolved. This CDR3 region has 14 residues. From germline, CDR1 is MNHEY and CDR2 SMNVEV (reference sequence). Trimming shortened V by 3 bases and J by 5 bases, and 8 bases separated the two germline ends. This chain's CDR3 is CASSFSGNNSPLHF. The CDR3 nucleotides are TGTGCCAGCAGTTTTTCCGGGAATAATTCACCCCTCCACTTT.

The CDR3 sequence: CASSPKLLCTDTQYF. CDR3 bases: TGTGCCAGCAGCCCGAAACTCCTCTGCACAGATACGCAGTATTTT. V usage is TRBV7-9 and J usage is TRBJ2-3; no definite D call. V dropped 5 bases and J dropped 1 base, with 13 bases sitting between them. CDR1 is SEHNR and CDR2 is FQNEAQ in the germline V gene (reference sequence). The CDR3 contains 15 residues.

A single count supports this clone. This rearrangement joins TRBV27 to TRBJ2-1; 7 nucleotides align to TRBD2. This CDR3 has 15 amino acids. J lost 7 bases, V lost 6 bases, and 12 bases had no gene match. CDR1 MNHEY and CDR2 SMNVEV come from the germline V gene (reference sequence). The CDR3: CASRDHPGLRNEQFF. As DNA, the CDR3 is TGTGCCAGCAGGGATCATCCGGGACTACGGAATGAGCAGTTCTTC.